Below are 13 T cell receptor beta chains sequenced from a single sample in a study of Graves' ophthalmopathy and Graves' hyperthyroidism. RNA transcripts yielded amplified TCR beta CDR3 regions. The authors performed first-round RT-PCR with HTBI primers and then a second-round multiplex PCR. TCRdb used MiXCR to reprocess the multiplex PCR reads, holding one entry per CDR3 protein. In the table there are hundreds of thousands of distinct CDR3 sequences, over 40% of which are singletons. Input material: peripheral blood. All receptors come from an adult man with Graves' ophthalmopathy.

This clonotype was found once. This chain links TRBV24-1 with TRBJ2-1; 9 positions agree with TRBD1. This CDR3 contains 15 residues. Germline assignment: CDR1 KGHDR and CDR2 SFDVKD. The ends lost 3 bases at V and 4 bases at J; junction bases unmatched: 3. CDR3 in amino acids: CATSDRGTGYNEQFF. The DNA of the CDR3 is TGTGCCACCAGTGATAGAGGGACAGGGTACAATGAGCAGTTCTTC.

The chain employs TRBV6-1 and TRBJ1-5; D is ambiguous. Germline V CDR1 and CDR2: MNHNS, SASEGT. The V end was cut by 5 bases, the J end by 6 bases, with 11 bases between. CDR3 length equals 13 residues. CDR3 in DNA: TGTGCCAGCAGTCGAAAACAAGGTCAGCCCCAGCATTTT. Protein: CASSRKQGQPQHF.

This clonotype has ten or more counts. This chain connects TRBV7-9 to TRBJ1-1; TRBD1 matches at 10 bases. The CDR3 contains 14 residues. Trimming at V came to 4 bases and at J to 8 bases, leaving 7 bases not matched to a gene. Per germline, CDR1 SEHNR and CDR2 FQNEAQ (reference sequence). The CDR3 sequence: CASSSRQGAIEAFF. For the CDR3, the DNA is TGTGCCAGCAGCTCGCGACAGGGGGCTATAGAAGCTTTCTTT.

This clonotype was picked up many times. V is TRBV29-1 and J is TRBJ1-2; possibly TRBD1 for D (5 bases). Germline V gene sequence: CDR1 SQVTM, CDR2 ANQGSEA. V gave up 6 bases and J gave up 13 bases, with 24 bases separating them. The CDR3 totals 13 residues. CDR3 nucleotides: TGCAGCGTGGAAACCGGGACCAACCCCCTCGTCACCTTC. Translating it yields CSVETGTNPLVTF.

The count of this clonotype is one. A read error is possible here, since a much larger clone lies one base away. This rearrangement joins TRBV24-1 to TRBJ2-7; 8 bases match TRBD1. Germline V CDR1 and CDR2: KGHDR, SFDVKD. The CDR3 is made up of 13 amino acids. The CDR3 is CATSRGHGYEQHF. The DNA of the CDR3 is TGTGCCACCAGCAGGGGGCATGGCTACGAGCAGCACTTC.

This clonotype has only one observation. A much bigger clone sits one base away, suggesting this may be a read error. The chain joins TRBV11-2 to TRBJ1-6; weak D call: TRBD1 (5 bases). Germline CDR1 SGHAT, CDR2 FQNNGV. This CDR3 contains 14 residues. V lost 6 bases, J lost 4 bases, and 10 bases lay in between. CDR3 nucleotide sequence: TGTGCCAGCAGTCCGGGACCTTATAATTCACCCCTCCACTTT. Its translation is CASSPGPYNSPLHF.

The gene calls are TRBV10-3 and TRBJ1-6; 8 nucleotides match TRBD1. V shed 10 bases and J 10 bases; nucleotides not matched to a gene: 3. CDR3 size: 11 residues. Germline V gene sequence: CDR1 ENHRY, CDR2 SYGVKD. CDR3 sequence: CATTGESPLHF. In nucleotides, the CDR3 is TGTGCCACGACAGGGGAGTCACCCCTCCACTTT.

CDR3 in amino acids: CASSGVGQGWDTEAFF. In nucleotides, the CDR3 is TGTGCCAGCAGTGGGGTGGGACAGGGGTGGGACACTGAAGCTTTCTTT. V usage is TRBV25-1 and J usage is TRBJ1-1; 10 nucleotides align to TRBD1. J was trimmed by 3 bases and V by 4 bases; bases with no gene match: 8. This CDR3 contains 16 residues. Germline CDR1 MGHDK, CDR2 SYGVNS. The whole variable domain, remainder taken from reference TRBV25-1 and TRBJ1-1, is EADIYQTPRYLVIGTGKKITLECSQTMGHDKMYWYQQDPGMELHLIHYSYGVNSTEKGDLSSESTVSRIRTEHFPLTLESARPSHTSQYLCASSGVGQGWDTEAFFGQGTRLTVV.

Only a few counts were recorded for this clonotype. V is TRBV2 and J is TRBJ2-2; D perhaps matches TRBD2 (6 bases). From germline, CDR1 is SNHLY and CDR2 FYNNEI. This CDR3 comprises 17 residues. The V gene lost 0 bases and the J gene lost 5 bases, with 16 bases spanning the gap. The CDR3 loop is CASSEALHREDTGELFF. The CDR3 coding sequence is TGTGCCAGCAGTGAAGCGCTACATAGGGAGGATACCGGGGAGCTGTTTTTT. The full variable domain, with the rest looked up from reference TRBV2 and TRBJ2-2, is EPEVTQTPSHQVTQMGQEVILRCVPISNHLYFYWYRQILGQKVEFLVSFYNNEISEKSEIFDDQFSVERPDGSNFTLKIRSTKLEDSAMYFCASSEALHREDTGELFFGEGSRLTVL.

CDR3 coding DNA: TGTGCCACCAGTGAGGGCGAGTATGGCTACACCTTC. Translation gives CATSEGEYGYTF. The chain carries TRBV24-1 and TRBJ1-2; D is ambiguous. With 4 bases removed from V and 5 bases from J, the gap between germline ends came to 7 bases. The CDR3 extends over 12 amino acids. CDR1 is KGHDR and CDR2 is SFDVKD in the germline V gene.

This sequence joins TRBV5-1 and TRBJ2-7; TRBD1 aligns across 9 bases. The CDR3 contains 16 residues. The V gene's germline CDR1 is SGHRS and CDR2 YFSETQ. Unmatched junction bases numbered 14, after V lost 5 bases and J lost 5 bases. CDR3 sequence: CASSYNRGRFGNEQYF. The DNA for the CDR3 is TGCGCCAGCAGTTATAACAGGGGGCGCTTCGGTAACGAGCAGTACTTC. The full variable domain, completed using reference TRBV5-1 and TRBJ2-7, is KAGVTQTPRYLIKTRGQQVTLSCSPISGHRSVSWYQQTPGQGLQFLFEYFSETQRNKGNFPGRFSGRQFSNSRSEMNVSTLELGDSALYLCASSYNRGRFGNEQYFGPGTRLTVT.

This clonotype was observed at least ten times. The chain employs TRBV25-1 and TRBJ1-2; 7 nucleotides agree with TRBD1. The CDR3 extends over 18 amino acids. V shed 6 bases and J 1 base; nucleotides not matched to a gene: 17. Germline V lookup: CDR1 MGHDK, CDR2 SYGVNS. The CDR3 DNA sequence: TGTGCCAGCAGCGACTCTAGTCCGGCCGGGACAGTTAACTATGGCTACACCTTC. Translation gives CASSDSSPAGTVNYGYTF.

The gene calls are TRBV12-3 or TRBV12-4 and TRBJ1-1; a possible D gene is TRBD1 (5 bases). Trimming pared 5 bases from V and 2 bases from J, leaving 12 bases between. The CDR3 spans 14 residues. The CDR3 coding sequence is TGTGCCAGCAGTGACGGGACTACAAACACTGAAGCTTTCTTT. Protein product: CASSDGTTNTEAFF.